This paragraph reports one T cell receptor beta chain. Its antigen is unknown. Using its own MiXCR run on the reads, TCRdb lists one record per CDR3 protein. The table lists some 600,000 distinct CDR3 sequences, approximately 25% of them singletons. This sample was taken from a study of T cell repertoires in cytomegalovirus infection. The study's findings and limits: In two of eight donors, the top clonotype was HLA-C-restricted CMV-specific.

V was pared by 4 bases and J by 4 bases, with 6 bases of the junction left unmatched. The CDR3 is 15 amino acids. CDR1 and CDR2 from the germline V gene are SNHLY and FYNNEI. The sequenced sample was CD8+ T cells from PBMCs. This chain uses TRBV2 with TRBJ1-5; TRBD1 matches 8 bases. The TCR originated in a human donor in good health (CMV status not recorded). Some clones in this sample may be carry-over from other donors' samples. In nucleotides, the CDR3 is TGTGCCAGCAGTGTGGACAGGGCGAAGAATCAGCCCCAGCATTTT. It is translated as CASSVDRAKNQPQHF.